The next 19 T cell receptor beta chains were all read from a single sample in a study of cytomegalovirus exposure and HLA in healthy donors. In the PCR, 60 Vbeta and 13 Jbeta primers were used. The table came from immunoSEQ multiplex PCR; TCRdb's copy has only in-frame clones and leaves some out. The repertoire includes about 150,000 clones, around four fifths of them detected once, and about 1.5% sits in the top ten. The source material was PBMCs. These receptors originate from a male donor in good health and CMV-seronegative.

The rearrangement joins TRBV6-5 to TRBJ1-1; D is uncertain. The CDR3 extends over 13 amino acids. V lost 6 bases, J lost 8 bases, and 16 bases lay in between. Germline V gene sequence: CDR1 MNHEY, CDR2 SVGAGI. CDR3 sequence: CASSSGPGSEAFF. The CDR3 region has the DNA TGTGCCAGCAGCTCCGGTCCCGGGTCGGAAGCTTTCTTT.

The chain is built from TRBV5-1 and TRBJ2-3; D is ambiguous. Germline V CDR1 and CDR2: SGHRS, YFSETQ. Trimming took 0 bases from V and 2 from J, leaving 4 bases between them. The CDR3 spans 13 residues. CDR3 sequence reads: CASSLAYTDTQYF. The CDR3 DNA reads TGCGCCAGCAGCTTGGCCTACACAGATACGCAGTATTTT.

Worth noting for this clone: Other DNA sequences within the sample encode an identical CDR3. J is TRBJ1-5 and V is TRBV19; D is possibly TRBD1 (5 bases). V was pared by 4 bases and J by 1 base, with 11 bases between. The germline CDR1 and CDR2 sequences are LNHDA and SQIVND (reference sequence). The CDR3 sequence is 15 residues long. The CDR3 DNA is TGTGCCAGTAGTAGGGGGGAGGGCAGCAATCAGCCCCAGCATTTT. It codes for CASSRGEGSNQPQHF.

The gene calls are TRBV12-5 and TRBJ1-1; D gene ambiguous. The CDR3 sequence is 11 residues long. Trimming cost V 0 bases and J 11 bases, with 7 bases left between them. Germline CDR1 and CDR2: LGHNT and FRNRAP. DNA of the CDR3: TGTGCTAGTGGTTTGGTCGGGTTGGCTTTCTTT. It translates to CASGLVGLAFF.

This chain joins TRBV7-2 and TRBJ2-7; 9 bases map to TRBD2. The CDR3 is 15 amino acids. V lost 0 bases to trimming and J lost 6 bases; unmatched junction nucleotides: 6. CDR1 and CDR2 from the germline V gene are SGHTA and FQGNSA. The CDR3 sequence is CASSLAAIAGAEQYF. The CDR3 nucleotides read TGTGCCAGCAGCTTAGCGGCGATAGCGGGAGCCGAGCAGTACTTC.

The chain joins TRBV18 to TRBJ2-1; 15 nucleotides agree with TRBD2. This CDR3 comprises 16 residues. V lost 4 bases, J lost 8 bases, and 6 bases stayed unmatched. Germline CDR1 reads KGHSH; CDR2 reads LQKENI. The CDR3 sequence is CASSLTGTSGRHEQFF. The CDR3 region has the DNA TGTGCCAGCTCACTTACCGGGACTAGCGGGAGGCATGAGCAGTTCTTC. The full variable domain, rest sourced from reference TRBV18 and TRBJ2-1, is NAGVMQNPRHLVRRRGQEARLRCSPMKGHSHVYWYRQLPEEGLKFMVYLQKENIIDESGMPKERFSAEFPKEGPSILRIQQVVRGDSAAYFCASSLTGTSGRHEQFFGPGTRLTVL.

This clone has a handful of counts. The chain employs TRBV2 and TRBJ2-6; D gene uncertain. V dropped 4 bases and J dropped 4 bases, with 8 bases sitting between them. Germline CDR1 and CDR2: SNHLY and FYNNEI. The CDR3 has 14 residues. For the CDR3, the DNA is TGTGCCAGCAGTGGCCAGGCCGGGGCCAACGTCCTGACTTTC. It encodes CASSGQAGANVLTF.

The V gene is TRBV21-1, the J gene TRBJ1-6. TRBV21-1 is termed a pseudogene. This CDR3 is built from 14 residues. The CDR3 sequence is CASSSPGGNSPLHF. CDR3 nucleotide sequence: TGTGCCAGCAGCTCCCCGGGGGGAAATTCACCCCTCCACTTT.

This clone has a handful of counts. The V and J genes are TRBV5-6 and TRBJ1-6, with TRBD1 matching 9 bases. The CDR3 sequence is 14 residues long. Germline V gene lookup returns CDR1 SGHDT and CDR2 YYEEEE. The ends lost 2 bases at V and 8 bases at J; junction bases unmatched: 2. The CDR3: CASSFGTGYSPLHF. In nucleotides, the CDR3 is TGTGCCAGCAGCTTCGGGACAGGGTATTCACCCCTCCACTTT.

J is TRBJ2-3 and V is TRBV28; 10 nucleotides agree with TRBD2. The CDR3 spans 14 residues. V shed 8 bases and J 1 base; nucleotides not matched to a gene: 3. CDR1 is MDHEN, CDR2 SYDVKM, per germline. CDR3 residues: CASGLADRTDTQYF. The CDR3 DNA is TGTGCCAGCGGACTAGCGGACCGCACAGATACGCAGTATTTT.

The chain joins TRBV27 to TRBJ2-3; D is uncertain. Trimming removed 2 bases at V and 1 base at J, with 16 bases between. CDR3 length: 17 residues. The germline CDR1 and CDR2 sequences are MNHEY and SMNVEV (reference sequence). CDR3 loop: CASSLSPGLIRTDTQYF. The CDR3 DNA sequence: TGTGCCAGCAGTTTAAGTCCAGGCCTTATCCGCACAGATACGCAGTATTTT.

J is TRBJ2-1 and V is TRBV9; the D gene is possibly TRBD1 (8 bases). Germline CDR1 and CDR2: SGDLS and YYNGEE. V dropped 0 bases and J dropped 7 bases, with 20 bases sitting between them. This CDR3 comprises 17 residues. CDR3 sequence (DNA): TGTGCCAGCAGCGTAGGGGGGGGTACAGGGGGAGGAAATGAGCAGTTCTTC. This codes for CASSVGGGTGGGNEQFF.

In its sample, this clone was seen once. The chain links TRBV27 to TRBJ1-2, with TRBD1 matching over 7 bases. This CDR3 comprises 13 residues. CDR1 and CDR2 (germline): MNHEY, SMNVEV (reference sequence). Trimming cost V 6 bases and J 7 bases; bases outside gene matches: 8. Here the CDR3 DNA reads TGTGCCAGCAGAGCTTACAGGGGTGGTGGCTACACCTTC. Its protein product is CASRAYRGGGYTF.

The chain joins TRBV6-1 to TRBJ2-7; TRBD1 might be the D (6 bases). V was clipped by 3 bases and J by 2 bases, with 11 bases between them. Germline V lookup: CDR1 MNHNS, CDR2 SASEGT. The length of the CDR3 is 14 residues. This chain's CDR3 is CASSDYTGTYEQYF. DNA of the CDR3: TGTGCCAGCAGTGATTACACAGGGACCTACGAGCAGTACTTC.

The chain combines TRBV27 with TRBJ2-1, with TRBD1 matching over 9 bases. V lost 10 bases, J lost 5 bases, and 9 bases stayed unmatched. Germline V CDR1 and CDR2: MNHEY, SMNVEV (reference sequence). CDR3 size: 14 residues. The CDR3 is CANRPGQGHNEQFF. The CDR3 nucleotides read TGTGCCAACAGGCCGGGACAGGGCCACAATGAGCAGTTCTTC.

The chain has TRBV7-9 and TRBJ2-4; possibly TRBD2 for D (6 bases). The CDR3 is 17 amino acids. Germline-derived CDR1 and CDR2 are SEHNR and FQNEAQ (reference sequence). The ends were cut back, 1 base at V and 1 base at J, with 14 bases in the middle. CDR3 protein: CASSLGGIRGAKNIQYF. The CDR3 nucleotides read TGTGCCAGCAGCTTAGGGGGGATCCGGGGGGCCAAAAACATTCAGTACTTC.

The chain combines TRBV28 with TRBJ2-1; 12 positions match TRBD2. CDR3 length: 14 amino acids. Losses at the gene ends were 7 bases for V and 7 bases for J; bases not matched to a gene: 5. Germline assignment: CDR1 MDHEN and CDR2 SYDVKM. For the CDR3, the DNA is TGTGCCAGCAAGACTAGCGGGAGTCTTAATGAGCAGTTCTTC. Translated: CASKTSGSLNEQFF.

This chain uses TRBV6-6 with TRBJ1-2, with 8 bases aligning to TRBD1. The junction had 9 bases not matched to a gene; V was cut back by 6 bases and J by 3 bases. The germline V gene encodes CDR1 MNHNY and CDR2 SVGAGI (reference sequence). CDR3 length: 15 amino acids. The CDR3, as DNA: TGTGCCAGCAGAAAGGACAGGGCACAGGACTATGGCTACACCTTC. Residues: CASRKDRAQDYGYTF.

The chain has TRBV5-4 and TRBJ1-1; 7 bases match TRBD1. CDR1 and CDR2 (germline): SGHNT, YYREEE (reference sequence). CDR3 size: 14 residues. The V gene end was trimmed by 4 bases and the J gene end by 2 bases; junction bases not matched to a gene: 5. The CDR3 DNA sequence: TGTGCCAGCAGCCAGGGACAGACAAACACTGAAGCTTTCTTT. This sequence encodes CASSQGQTNTEAFF.